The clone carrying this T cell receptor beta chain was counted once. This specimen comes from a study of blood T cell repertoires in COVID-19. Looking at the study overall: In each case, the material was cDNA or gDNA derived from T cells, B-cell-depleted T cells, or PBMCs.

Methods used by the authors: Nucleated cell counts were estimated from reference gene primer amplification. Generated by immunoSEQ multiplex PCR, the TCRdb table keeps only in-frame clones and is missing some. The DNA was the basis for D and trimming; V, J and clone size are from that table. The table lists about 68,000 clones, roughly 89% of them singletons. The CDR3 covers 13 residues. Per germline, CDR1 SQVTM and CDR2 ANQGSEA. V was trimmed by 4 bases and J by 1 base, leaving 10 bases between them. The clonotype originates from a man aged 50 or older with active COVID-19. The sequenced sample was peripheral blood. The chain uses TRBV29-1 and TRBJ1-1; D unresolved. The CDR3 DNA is TGCAGCGTTGGGGAGCTGGCGAACACTGAAGCTTTCTTT. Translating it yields CSVGELANTEAFF.